The next 3 T cell receptor beta chains were all read from a single sample in a study of OX40 agonist ivuxolimab in advanced cancers. Profiled with immunoSEQ multiplex PCR; TCRdb holds only in-frame clones, not every one. The repertoire holds about 77,000 clones, with roughly 80% as singletons. Material: CD4+ or CD8+ T cells sorted from blood, obtained in a trial of the OX40 agonist ivuxolimab. Every receptor here comes from an adult with an advanced solid tumor such as melanoma, head and neck, liver or kidney cancer.

This sequence joins TRBV27 and TRBJ2-5; 10 nucleotides align to TRBD2. The V gene end was trimmed by 5 bases and the J gene end by 3 bases; junction bases not matched to a gene: 3. Germline lookup yields CDR1 MNHEY and CDR2 SMNVEV (reference sequence). CDR3 length: 14 amino acids. CDR3 DNA: TGTGCCAGCAGTCGCAGCGGGGGGGAAGAGACCCAGTACTTC. Amino acids: CASSRSGGEETQYF.

The J gene is TRBJ1-1, the V gene TRBV18, with D maybe TRBD1 (5 bases). The germline V gene encodes CDR1 KGHSH and CDR2 LQKENI. V was shortened by 3 bases and J by 5 bases, with 16 bases between the two germline ends. The CDR3 loop spans 15 amino acids. The DNA for the CDR3 is TGTGCCAGCTCACCCTCTCGGGGGGTTGAAACTGAAGCTTTCTTT. It translates to CASSPSRGVETEAFF.

CDR3 sequence: CSVGREAFF. For the CDR3, the DNA is TGCAGCGTCGGGCGTGAAGCTTTCTTT. This chain joins TRBV29-1 and TRBJ1-1, with D uncertain. Between the trimmed V and J ends, which lost 6 bases and 7 bases, there was a span of 6 bases. This CDR3 is built from 9 residues. The germline V gene has CDR1 SQVTM and CDR2 ANQGSEA.